This T cell receptor beta chain was captured in a study of T cell responses to AZD1222 COVID-19 vaccine. Broader study findings: Close to half of all spike-specific TCRs reportedly target regions of the variants that are unmutated.

TCRdb's table, derived via immunoSEQ multiplex PCR, lists solely in-frame clones and lacks some. Seen here are around 97,000 clones, roughly 89% observed once, and the top ten hold 45%. Trimming cost V 4 bases and J 3 bases, with 9 bases left between them. Per germline, CDR1 MDHEN and CDR2 SYDVKM. There are 13 residues in the CDR3. Concerning this clone itself: Its cognate antigen is unknown.

The TCR sequence derives from an adult in good health. This chain connects TRBV28 to TRBJ1-1, with a possible D match to TRBD1 (6 bases). Sequencing was performed on peripheral blood, taken on day 0 of AZD1222 vaccination. The CDR3 reads CASSSPGDTEAFF. The CDR3 coding sequence is TGTGCCAGCAGTTCCCCAGGGGACACTGAAGCTTTCTTT.